Given below is one T cell receptor beta chain in context. This entry comes from a study of control samples from healthy donors and cancer patients. Assay used: immunoSEQ multiplex PCR; TCRdb lists only in-frame clones, some missing. The table lists 130,000 or so clones, over 80% of them singletons, with around 2.1% in the top ten. From germline, CDR1 is SGHRS and CDR2 YFSETQ. J was trimmed by 5 bases and V by 0 bases; bases with no gene match: 4. The CDR3 is made up of 14 amino acids. The sequence was obtained from a woman aged 45-60 years in good health. Sequenced: blood. The chain is built from TRBV5-1 and TRBJ2-5, with 7 positions matching TRBD2. As DNA, the CDR3 is TGCGCCAGCAGCTTGGCACTAGCGTCGGAGACCCAGTACTTC. Protein: CASSLALASETQYF.